This T cell receptor beta chain was identified in a study of shared clonotypes between healthy human individuals (dated by TCRdb to the early 2020s). For context, the study as a whole: The cohort comprised a couple of women and a few men aged 18 to 49 years. For each donor, three plates each were used for CD4 naive and CD4 memory, two plates were used for CD8 naive, and one plate was used for CD8 memory. Blood TCR repertoires of a handful of healthy adults were deeply sequenced to estimate repertoire size and the extent of clonotype sharing between individuals. To increase sequencing depth and limit assay-specific biases, TCR repertoire library preparation and sequencing were carried out by different laboratories using diverse techniques. Leukapheresis yielded between about 0.85 and 10 billion PBMCs per donor. Points the paper makes about the study in general: When a few donors were compared, the shared fraction of clonotypes was about 5% for naive CD4, less than 4% for naive CD8, 2.3% for memory CD4, and 0.3% to 0.5% for memory CD8. Naive subsets generally had larger estimated clonotype richness than memory subsets. Pairwise subsampling led to the expectation that sequencing depth would affect the degree of clonotype sharing among donors. Higher generation probabilities were observed for clonotypes shared by all four sorted-subset donors than for non-shared clonotypes. Sampling was limited to blood, and TCR repertoires in tissue likely differ from TCR repertoires in blood. Even with the large sequencing depth, rarefaction of the sorted-subset datasets indicated that sequencing was incomplete. Because the study included a small number of donors, the genetic and exposure-history diversity represented was limited.

Using the deep immunoSEQ assay, multiplex PCR amplified TCR CDR3 regions from genomic DNA. Genomic DNA extracted from each cell subset was distributed evenly over all wells of several immunoSEQ 96-well plates, and each plate served as one replicate. For sorted subsets, about 220 ng of genomic DNA, equivalent to tens of thousands of T cell genomes, went into each replicate PCR. Purified libraries were quantified with a Qubit 3.0 fluorometer, sized on a Bioanalyzer 2100, and re-quantified with the KAPA Library Quantification kit. A separate single-read 150-cycle Illumina NextSeq 550 flow cell was used to sequence each immunoSEQ 96-well plate. On the study's bioinformatics: The immunoSEQ output contained only junctional sequences without quality scores, so filtering could not match that applied to full-length reads. Sequences were annotated with PyIR, a Python wrapper for IgBLAST v1.9, using IMGT germline references to assign V/J genes and CDR3. Reads were filtered out if the reads had weak V/J assignments (E-value above 1e-6), no CDR3, stop codons, out-of-frame junctions, or ambiguous translated residues. V3J clonotypes were defined as sequences sharing an identical inferred V gene, J gene, and CDR3 amino acid sequence. To compute the percentage overlap between repertoires, the number of shared unique clonotypes was divided by the size of the smaller repertoire. RTK rarefaction, the Chao1 estimator, and Recon v2.1 estimates of unobserved clonotypes were used to assess repertoire richness. Generation probabilities for all TCRbeta clonotypes obtained by the gDNA method from four donors were computed using OLGA. TCRdb took this table from immuneACCESS and kept in-frame rearrangements with V and J called. Such tables lack part of the clones; where checked against another copy, unresolved V genes explain under half of the gap, and the rest is unexplained. Clone size and the V and J calls come from that table; the DNA yielded D and trimming. The sample includes a few million clones, with 85% to 95% observed a single time. In total, the top ten clones hold under 0.45% of the sample.

The donors were healthy, HIV-negative adults with no recently reported acute infections or vaccinations. All donors were Caucasian adults living in Nashville, Tennessee, USA. Magnetic negative selection was used to enrich CD4+ T cells, after which naive cells were positively selected on CD45RA and the negative fraction became the memory subset. After blood collection by leukapheresis, PBMCs were isolated using Ficoll-Histopaque density gradient centrifugation and then cryopreserved in the vapor phase of liquid nitrogen. Analytical flow cytometry was used to check the purity and quantity of each magnetically sorted T cell population. Genomic DNA was isolated from each sorted fraction and quantified by UV absorbance on a Nanodrop 2000c. Points on this clone: Its recognized antigen is unknown. Per-base quality was not reported, and no clone a single base away is much larger than it.

From the cysteine through the phenylalanine, the CDR3 covers 15 amino acids. The DNA shown is the 45-base CDR3, in frame from base 1. According to the germline V gene, CDR1 reads MNHEY and CDR2 reads SVGAGI. Between the V and J ends, shortened by 4 bases and 7 bases respectively, the junction contains 16 bases. Recombination linked TRBV6-5 to TRBJ1-4; the D gene remains uncertain. This TCR came from a man aged 18 to 29 in good health. Some clones in this sample may be carry-over from other donors' samples. The sequenced material came from naive CD4+ T cells from PBMCs. The sample's cell subset or site label, decoded: CD45RA+ positively selected. The nucleotide sequence reads TGTGCCAGCAGTTTAAACCGGGAGCGGAGTGAAAAACTGTTTTTT. The encoded protein is CASSLNRERSEKLFF.